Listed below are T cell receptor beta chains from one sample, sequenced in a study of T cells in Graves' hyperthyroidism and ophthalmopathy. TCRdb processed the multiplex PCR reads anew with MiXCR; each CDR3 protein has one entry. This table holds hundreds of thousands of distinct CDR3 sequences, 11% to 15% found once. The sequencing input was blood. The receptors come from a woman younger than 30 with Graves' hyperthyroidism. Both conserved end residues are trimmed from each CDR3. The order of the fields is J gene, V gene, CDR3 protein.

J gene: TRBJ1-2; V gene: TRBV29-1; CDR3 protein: SVPEALIYGYT
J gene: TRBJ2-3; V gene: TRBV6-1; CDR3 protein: ASSYLSTDTQY
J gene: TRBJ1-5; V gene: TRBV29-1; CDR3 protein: SVEQGRNQPQH
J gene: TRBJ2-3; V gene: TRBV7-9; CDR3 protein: ASTHGAGDTQY
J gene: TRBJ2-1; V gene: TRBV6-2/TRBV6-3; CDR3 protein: ASSYSRPEQF
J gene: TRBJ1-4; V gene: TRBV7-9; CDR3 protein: ASSTTGAPTNEKLF
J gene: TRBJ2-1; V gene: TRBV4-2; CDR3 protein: ASSLIPEEGNNEQF
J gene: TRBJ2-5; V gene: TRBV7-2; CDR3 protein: ASSSGTGEKTQY
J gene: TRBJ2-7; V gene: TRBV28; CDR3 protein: TSSLEGGGPSYEQY
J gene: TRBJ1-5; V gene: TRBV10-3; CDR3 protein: AISESGGTSNQPQH
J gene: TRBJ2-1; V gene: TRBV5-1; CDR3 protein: ASSPWAGAGNEQF
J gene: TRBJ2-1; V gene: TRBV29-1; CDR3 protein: SAPTVDSTSYNEQF
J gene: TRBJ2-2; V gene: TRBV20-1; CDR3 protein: SAQGTGGYTGELF
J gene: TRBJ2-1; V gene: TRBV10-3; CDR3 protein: AISSGTSGRASNEQF
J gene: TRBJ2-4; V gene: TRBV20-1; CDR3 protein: SARDLREWAKNIQY
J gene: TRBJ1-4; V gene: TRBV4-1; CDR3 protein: ASSQEVERRVGKLF
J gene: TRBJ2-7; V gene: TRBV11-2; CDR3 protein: ASSPVGGTTSYEQY
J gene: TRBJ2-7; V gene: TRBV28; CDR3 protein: ASRLSGTSYEQY
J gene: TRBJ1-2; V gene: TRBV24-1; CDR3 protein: AYLGTPGFNYGYT
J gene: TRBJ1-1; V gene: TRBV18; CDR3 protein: ASSPDRHTEAF
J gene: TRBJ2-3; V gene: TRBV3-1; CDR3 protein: ASSQGFPTSGSGDTQY
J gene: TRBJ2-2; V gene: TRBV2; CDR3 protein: ASRGLGVNTGELF
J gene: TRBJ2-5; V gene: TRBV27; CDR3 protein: ASRGLAGETQY
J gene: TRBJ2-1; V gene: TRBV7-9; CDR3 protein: ASSPGVDEQF
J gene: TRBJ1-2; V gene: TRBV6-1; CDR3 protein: ASKRRGIYGYT
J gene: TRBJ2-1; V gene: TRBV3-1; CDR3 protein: ASSQESEQF
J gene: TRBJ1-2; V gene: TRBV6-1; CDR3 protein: ASSYLGADYGYT
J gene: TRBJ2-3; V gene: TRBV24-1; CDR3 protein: ATSRAVSTDTQY
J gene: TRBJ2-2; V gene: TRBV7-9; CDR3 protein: ASSLTRGLAPNTGELF
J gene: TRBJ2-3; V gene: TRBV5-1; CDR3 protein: ASLGQVDTDTQY
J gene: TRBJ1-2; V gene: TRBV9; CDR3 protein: ASSVGSQVSNYGYT
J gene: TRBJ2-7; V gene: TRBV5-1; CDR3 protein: ASSLDPGLAGAAYEQY
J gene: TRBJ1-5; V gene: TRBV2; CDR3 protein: ASSRDLGNQPQH
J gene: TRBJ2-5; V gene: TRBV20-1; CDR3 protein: SAVFGDRGRRETQY
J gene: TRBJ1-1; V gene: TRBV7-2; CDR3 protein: ASSPSMTDSTEAF
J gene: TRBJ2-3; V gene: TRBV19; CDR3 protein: ASSPGQGDSTDTQY
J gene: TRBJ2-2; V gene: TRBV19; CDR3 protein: ASSRLPLGELF
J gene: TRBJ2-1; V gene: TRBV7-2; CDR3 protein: ANSRESSYNEQF
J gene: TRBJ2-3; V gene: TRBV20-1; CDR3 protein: SVKEGLDTDTQY
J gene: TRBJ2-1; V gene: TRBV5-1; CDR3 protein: ASSVDGGSYNEQF
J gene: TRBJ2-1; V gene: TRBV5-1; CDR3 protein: ASSSSSGGTNEQF